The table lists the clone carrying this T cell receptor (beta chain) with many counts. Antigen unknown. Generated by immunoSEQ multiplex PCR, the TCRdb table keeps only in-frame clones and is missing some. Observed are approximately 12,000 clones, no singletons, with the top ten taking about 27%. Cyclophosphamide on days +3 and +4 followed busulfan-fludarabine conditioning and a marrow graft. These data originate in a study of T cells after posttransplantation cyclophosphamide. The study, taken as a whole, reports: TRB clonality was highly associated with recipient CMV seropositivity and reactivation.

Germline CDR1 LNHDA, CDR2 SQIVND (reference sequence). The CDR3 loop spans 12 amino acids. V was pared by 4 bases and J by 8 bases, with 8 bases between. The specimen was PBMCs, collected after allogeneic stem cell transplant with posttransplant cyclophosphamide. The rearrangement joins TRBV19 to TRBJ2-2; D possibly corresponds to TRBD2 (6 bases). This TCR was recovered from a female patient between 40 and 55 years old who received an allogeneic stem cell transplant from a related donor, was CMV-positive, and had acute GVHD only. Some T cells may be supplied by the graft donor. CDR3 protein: CASSTGLGELFF. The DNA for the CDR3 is TGTGCCAGTAGTACAGGACTAGGGGAGCTGTTTTTT.